This T cell receptor (beta chain) comes out of a study of response to subunit inactivated influenza vaccine. V trimming: 3 bases; J trimming: 4 bases; junction bases outside the gene matches: 5. CDR3 length equals 14 residues. CDR1 MGHRA and CDR2 YSYEKL come from the germline V gene. This clonotype has a count of ten or more. TCRdb recomputed calls from the RT-PCR reads with MiXCR, one row per CDR3 protein. Of 430,000 or so distinct CDR3 sequences listed, 9.5% to 12% were seen once; the top ten hold roughly 12%. The sample in question was PBMCs from blood, obtained more than 35 days after vaccination. The chain employs TRBV4-1 and TRBJ2-5; 7 nucleotides agree with TRBD1. The origin of this receptor is a man between 45 and 60 years old who received an inactivated influenza vaccine. In DNA form, the CDR3 reads TGCGCCAGCAGCCATGAGGGGGCTCGAGAGACCCAGTACTTC. Amino acids: CASSHEGARETQYF.